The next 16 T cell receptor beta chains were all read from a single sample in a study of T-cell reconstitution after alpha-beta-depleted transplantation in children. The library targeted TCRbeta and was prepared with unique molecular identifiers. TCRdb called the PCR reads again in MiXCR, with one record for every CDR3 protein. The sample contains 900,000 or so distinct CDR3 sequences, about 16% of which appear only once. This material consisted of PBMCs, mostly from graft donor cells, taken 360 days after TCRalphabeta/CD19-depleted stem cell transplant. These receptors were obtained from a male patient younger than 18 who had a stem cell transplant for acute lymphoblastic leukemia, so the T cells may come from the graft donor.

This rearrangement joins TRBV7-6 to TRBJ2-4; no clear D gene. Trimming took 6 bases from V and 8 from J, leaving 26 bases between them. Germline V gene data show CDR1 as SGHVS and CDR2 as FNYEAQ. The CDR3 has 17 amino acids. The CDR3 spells CASSHTVSSLRRDIQYF. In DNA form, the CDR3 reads TGTGCCAGCAGTCATACGGTCTCCTCTCTAAGGAGAGACATTCAGTACTTC.

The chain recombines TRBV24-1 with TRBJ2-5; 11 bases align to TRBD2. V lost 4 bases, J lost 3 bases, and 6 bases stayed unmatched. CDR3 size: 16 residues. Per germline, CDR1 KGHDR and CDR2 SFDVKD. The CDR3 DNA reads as TGTGCCACCAGTGACCCCGGGACTAGCGGCAAAGAGACCCAGTACTTC. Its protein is CATSDPGTSGKETQYF.

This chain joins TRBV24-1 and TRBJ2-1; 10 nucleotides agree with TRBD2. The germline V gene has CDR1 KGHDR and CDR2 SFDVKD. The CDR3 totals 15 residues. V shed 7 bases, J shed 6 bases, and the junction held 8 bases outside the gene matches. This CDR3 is CATRDSGGFTNEQFF. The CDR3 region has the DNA TGTGCCACCAGGGATAGCGGGGGGTTTACCAATGAGCAGTTCTTC.

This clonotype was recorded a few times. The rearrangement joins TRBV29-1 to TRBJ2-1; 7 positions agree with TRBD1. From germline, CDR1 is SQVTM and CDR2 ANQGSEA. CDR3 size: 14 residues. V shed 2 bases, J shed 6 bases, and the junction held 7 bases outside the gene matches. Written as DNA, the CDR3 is TGCAGCGTTGAACGTGGGACAGCCCCCAATGAGCAGTTCTTC. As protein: CSVERGTAPNEQFF.

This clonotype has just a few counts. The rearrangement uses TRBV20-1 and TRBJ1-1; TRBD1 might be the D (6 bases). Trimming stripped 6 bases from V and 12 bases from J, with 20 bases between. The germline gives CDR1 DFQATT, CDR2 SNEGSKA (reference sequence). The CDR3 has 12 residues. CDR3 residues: CSATTGRKGTFF. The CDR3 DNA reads TGCAGTGCAACAACAGGGCGTAAAGGGACTTTCTTT.

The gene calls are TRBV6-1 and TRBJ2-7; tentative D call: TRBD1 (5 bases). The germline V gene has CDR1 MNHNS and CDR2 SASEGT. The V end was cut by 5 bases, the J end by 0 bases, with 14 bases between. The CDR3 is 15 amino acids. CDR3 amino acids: CASSTQGLGSYEQYF. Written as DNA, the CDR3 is TGTGCCAGCAGTACCCAGGGTCTGGGCTCCTACGAGCAGTACTTC.

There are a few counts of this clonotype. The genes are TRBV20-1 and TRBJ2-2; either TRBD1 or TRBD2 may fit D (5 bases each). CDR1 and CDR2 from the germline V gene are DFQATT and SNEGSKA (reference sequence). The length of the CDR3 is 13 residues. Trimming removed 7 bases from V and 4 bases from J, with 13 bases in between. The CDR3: CSGRSGGTGELFF. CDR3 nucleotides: TGCAGTGGTAGGAGTGGGGGCACCGGGGAGCTGTTTTTT.

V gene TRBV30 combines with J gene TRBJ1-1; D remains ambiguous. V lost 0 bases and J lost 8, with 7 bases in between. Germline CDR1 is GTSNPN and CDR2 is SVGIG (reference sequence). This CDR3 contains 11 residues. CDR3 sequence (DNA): TGTGCCTGGAGTGTACCCAGGGAAGCTTTCTTT. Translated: CAWSVPREAFF.

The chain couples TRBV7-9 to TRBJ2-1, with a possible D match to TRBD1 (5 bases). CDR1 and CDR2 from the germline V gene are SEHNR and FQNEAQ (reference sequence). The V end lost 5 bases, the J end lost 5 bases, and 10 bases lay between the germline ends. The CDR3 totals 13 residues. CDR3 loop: CASSHKGDNEQFF. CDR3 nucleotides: TGTGCCAGCAGCCATAAAGGGGACAATGAGCAGTTCTTC.

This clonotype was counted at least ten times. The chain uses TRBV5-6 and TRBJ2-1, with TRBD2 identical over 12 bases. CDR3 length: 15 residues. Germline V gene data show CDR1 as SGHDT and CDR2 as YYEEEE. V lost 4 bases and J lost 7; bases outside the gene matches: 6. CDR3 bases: TGTGCCAGCAGCCCTAGCGGGAGGGCAGGGAATGAGCAGTTCTTC. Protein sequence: CASSPSGRAGNEQFF.

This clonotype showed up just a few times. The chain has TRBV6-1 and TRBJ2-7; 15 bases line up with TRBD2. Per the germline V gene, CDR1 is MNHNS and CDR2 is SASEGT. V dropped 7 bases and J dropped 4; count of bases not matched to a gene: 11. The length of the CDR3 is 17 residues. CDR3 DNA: TGTGCCAGCAAGGGACTAGCGGGAGGCCCTGCCCGATACGAGCAGTACTTC. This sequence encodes CASKGLAGGPARYEQYF.

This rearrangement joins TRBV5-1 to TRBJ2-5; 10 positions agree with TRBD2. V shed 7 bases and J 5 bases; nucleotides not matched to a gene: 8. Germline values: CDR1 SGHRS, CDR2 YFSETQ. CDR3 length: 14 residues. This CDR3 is CASRQIAGGETQYF. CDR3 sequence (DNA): TGCGCCAGCCGTCAAATAGCGGGGGGCGAGACCCAGTACTTC.

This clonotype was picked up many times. The CDR3 sequence: CSARELAGGPNEQFF. For the CDR3, the DNA is TGCAGTGCTAGGGAACTAGCGGGAGGGCCGAATGAGCAGTTCTTC. The genes are TRBV20-1 and TRBJ2-1, with TRBD2 matching 13 bases. The germline gives CDR1 DFQATT, CDR2 SNEGSKA (reference sequence). The V gene end was trimmed by 3 bases and the J gene end by 7 bases; junction bases not matched to a gene: 6. This CDR3 spans 15 amino acids.

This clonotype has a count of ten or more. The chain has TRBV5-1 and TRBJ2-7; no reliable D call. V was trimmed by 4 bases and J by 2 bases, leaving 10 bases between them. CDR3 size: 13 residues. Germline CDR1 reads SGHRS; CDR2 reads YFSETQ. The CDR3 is CASSLSPPYEQYF. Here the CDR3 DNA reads TGCGCCAGCAGCCTCTCGCCGCCCTACGAGCAGTACTTC.

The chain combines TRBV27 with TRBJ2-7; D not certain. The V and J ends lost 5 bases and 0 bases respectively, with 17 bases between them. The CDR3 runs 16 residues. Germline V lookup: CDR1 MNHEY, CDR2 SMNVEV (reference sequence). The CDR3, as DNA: TGTGCCAGCAGTCCCCGGGTAGCCCAGTACTCCTACGAGCAGTACTTC. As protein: CASSPRVAQYSYEQYF.

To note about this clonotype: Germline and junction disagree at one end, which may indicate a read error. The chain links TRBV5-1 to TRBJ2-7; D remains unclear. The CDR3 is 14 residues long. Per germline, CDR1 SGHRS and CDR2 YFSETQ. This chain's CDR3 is CASSLMDPRYERYF. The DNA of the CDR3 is TGCGCCAGCAGCTTGATGGATCCTCGCTACGAGCGGTACTTC.